These 9 T cell receptor beta chains came from one sample sequenced in a study of shared clonotypes between healthy human individuals. The data were produced by immunoSEQ multiplex PCR, yet TCRdb's version contains in-frame clones alone and is incomplete. Seen here are about 2.4 million clones, approximately 90% observed once, and the top ten hold roughly 0.14%. Material for sequencing was naive CD4+ T cells sorted from blood. Sample subset: CD45RA+ positively selected. Every receptor here comes from a man younger than 30 in good health.

J is TRBJ2-7 and V is TRBV5-1, with TRBD1 matching over 8 bases. The CDR3 totals 13 residues. Trimming removed 7 bases from V and 3 bases from J; junction bases left unmatched: 6. In germline, CDR1 is SGHRS, CDR2 YFSETQ. CDR3 in DNA: TGCGCCAGCGGCTGGACAGGGATCTACGAGCAGTACTTC. Translation gives CASGWTGIYEQYF.

In its sample, this clone was seen once. V usage is TRBV27 and J usage is TRBJ2-7; D uncertain. The CDR3 runs 15 residues. Germline CDR1 reads MNHEY; CDR2 reads SMNVEV (reference sequence). The V end was cut by 2 bases, the J end by 1 base, with 12 bases between. CDR3 coding DNA: TGTGCCAGCAGTTTACGTCCTGATGCATCCTACGAGCAGTACTTC. This encodes CASSLRPDASYEQYF.

The V gene is TRBV28, the J gene TRBJ1-1; D gene uncertain. Trimming pared 11 bases from V and 0 bases from J, leaving 7 bases between. The CDR3 runs to 11 residues. Germline assignment: CDR1 MDHEN and CDR2 SYDVKM. The chain's CDR3 is CAAVLNTEAFF. In nucleotides, the CDR3 is TGTGCCGCAGTCCTGAACACTGAAGCTTTCTTT.

This clone has only a few counts. Different DNA sequences within this sample yield the same CDR3. The CDR3 region is CASSLGGSYEQYF. The CDR3 coding sequence is TGTGCCAGCAGTTTGGGGGGCTCCTACGAGCAGTACTTC. The rearrangement joins TRBV28 to TRBJ2-7, with D perhaps matching TRBD2 (6 bases). Per germline, CDR1 MDHEN and CDR2 SYDVKM. CDR3 size: 13 residues. The V and J ends lost 3 bases and 0 bases respectively, with 6 bases between them.

The chain carries TRBV7-9 and TRBJ2-1; no firm D call. Germline CDR1 is SEHNR and CDR2 is FQNEAQ (reference sequence). Trimming removed 1 base at V and 6 bases at J, with 13 bases between. The CDR3 covers 15 residues. The CDR3, as DNA: TGTGCCAGCAGCTTAGAGGGCAGGCCCCCCAATGAGCAGTTCTTC. Amino acids: CASSLEGRPPNEQFF. Full variable domain (missing parts from reference TRBV7-9 and TRBJ2-1): DTGVSQNPRHKITKRGQNVTFRCDPISEHNRLYWYRQTLGQGPEFLTYFQNEAQLEKSRLLSDRFSAERPKGSFSTLEIQRTEQGDSAMYLCASSLEGRPPNEQFFGPGTRLTVL.

The chain couples TRBV19 to TRBJ2-1; the D gene is possibly TRBD1 (6 bases). The germline V gene encodes CDR1 LNHDA and CDR2 SQIVND (reference sequence). Trimming took off 4 bases at V and 4 bases at J, with 14 bases between the two ends. The CDR3 length is 15 residues. The CDR3 loop is CASSTQGLPYNEQFF. Here the CDR3 DNA reads TGTGCCAGTAGTACACAGGGCCTCCCTTACAATGAGCAGTTCTTC.

J is TRBJ2-7 and V is TRBV19, with 7 bases lining up with TRBD2. This CDR3 spans 14 amino acids. The V gene's germline CDR1 is LNHDA and CDR2 SQIVND (reference sequence). The V and J ends lost 6 bases and 3 bases, in that order; junction bases with no gene match: 8. The CDR3 nucleotides read TGTGCCAGTAGCCCCAGCGGGAACGTCTACGAGCAGTACTTC. Encoded protein: CASSPSGNVYEQYF.

This rearrangement joins TRBV19 to TRBJ1-5; tentative D call: TRBD1 (5 bases). This CDR3 is 15 amino acids long. V lost 5 bases, J lost 7 bases, and 18 bases lay in between. Germline V gene data show CDR1 as LNHDA and CDR2 as SQIVND (reference sequence). The CDR3 loop reads CASSPPWGREQPQHF. As DNA, the CDR3 is TGTGCCAGTAGTCCCCCCTGGGGCAGGGAGCAGCCCCAGCATTTT.

V usage is TRBV5-5 and J usage is TRBJ2-5; either TRBD1 or TRBD2 may supply D (6 bases each). CDR3 length: 16 residues. V shed 1 base and J shed 4 bases, with 17 bases lying between them. The germline V gene encodes CDR1 SGHKS and CDR2 YYEKEE (reference sequence). Here the CDR3 DNA reads TGTGCCAGCAGCTTGTTTCGGGGGCTCGATTTAGAGACCCAGTACTTC. Amino acid sequence: CASSLFRGLDLETQYF.